These 17 T cell receptor beta chains were all obtained from the same sample, sequenced in a study of response to subunit inactivated influenza vaccine. TCRdb re-called the RT-PCR reads with MiXCR, one entry per CDR3 protein. Among approximately 700,000 distinct CDR3 sequences listed, around 14% were seen once. Sequences were derived from PBMCs from blood, sampled approximately 12 days after vaccination. The receptors stem from a man aged 45 to 65 who received an inactivated influenza vaccine.

This clonotype was observed a single time. V usage is TRBV29-1 and J usage is TRBJ2-6; 9 nucleotides line up with TRBD1. CDR1 is SQVTM, CDR2 ANQGSEA, per germline. V shed 4 bases and J 0 bases; nucleotides not matched to a gene: 7. The CDR3 sequence is 17 residues long. The DNA of the CDR3 is TGCAGCGTTGTACAGGGGGCATTCATCTCTGGGGCCAACGTCCTGACTTTC. Amino acids: CSVVQGAFISGANVLTF.

This rearrangement joins TRBV10-3 to TRBJ2-7; the D gene is possibly TRBD2 (6 bases). V dropped 2 bases and J dropped 1 base, with 9 bases sitting between them. CDR1 is ENHRY, CDR2 SYGVKD, per germline. This CDR3 has 14 amino acids. The CDR3 nucleotides are TGTGCCATCAGTGAGGGACGGGAGTCCTACGAGCAGTACTTC. Translating gives CAISEGRESYEQYF.

The rearrangement links TRBV28 to TRBJ1-1; 8 bases align to TRBD1. The length of the CDR3 is 15 residues. The V gene's germline CDR1 is MDHEN and CDR2 SYDVKM. Trimming at V came to 4 bases and at J to 5 bases, leaving 9 bases not matched to a gene. The CDR3 coding sequence is TGTGCCAGCAGTTCCCTCAGGGGGCGGAGGACTGAAGCTTTCTTT. It translates to CASSSLRGRRTEAFF.

This sequence joins TRBV20-1 and TRBJ2-3, with D possibly TRBD2 on 5 matching bases. Germline lookup yields CDR1 DFQATT and CDR2 SNEGSKA (reference sequence). Trimming took off 7 bases at V and 2 bases at J, with 7 bases between the two ends. The CDR3 is 11 amino acids. The CDR3 coding sequence is TGCAGTGTAGCGACCACAGATACGCAGTATTTT. Protein sequence: CSVATTDTQYF.

The chain's CDR3 is CASSRTGVAPQETQYF. The CDR3, as DNA: TGTGCCAGCAGCAGAACCGGGGTCGCCCCTCAAGAGACCCAGTACTTC. This chain connects TRBV7-9 to TRBJ2-5, with D perhaps TRBD2 (5 bases). This CDR3 region has 16 residues. Germline values: CDR1 SEHNR, CDR2 FQNEAQ (reference sequence). V shed 5 bases and J shed 2 bases, with 18 bases lying between them.

The genes are TRBV25-1 and TRBJ2-3, with D possibly being TRBD2 (7 bases). Trimming left V 7 bases short and J 3 bases short, with 17 bases between. CDR1 is MGHDK, CDR2 SYGVNS, per germline. This CDR3 is built from 15 residues. The CDR3 DNA follows: TGTGCCAGCACCCTCGTGGGGGGGCAAACAGATACGCAGTATTTT. Residues: CASTLVGGQTDTQYF.

There are a few counts of this clonotype. This sequence joins TRBV5-5 and TRBJ2-1, with 14 positions matching TRBD2. Trimming took 4 bases from V and 2 from J; bases not matched to a gene: 5. Per the germline V gene, CDR1 is SGHKS and CDR2 is YYEKEE (reference sequence). The CDR3 sequence is 17 residues long. In DNA, the CDR3 is TGTGCCAGCAGCAAAGGACTAGCGGGGGGACCCTACAATGAGCAGTTCTTC. Translating it yields CASSKGLAGGPYNEQFF.

This clonotype has more than one count but fewer than ten. The V call is TRBV20-1, the J call TRBJ1-1; the D gene is possibly TRBD1 (6 bases). The V end was cut by 3 bases, the J end by 1 base, with 12 bases between. In germline, CDR1 is DFQATT, CDR2 SNEGSKA (reference sequence). The CDR3 is made up of 14 amino acids. CDR3: CSARAADRNTEAFF. The CDR3 DNA reads as TGCAGTGCTAGGGCTGCGGACAGGAACACTGAAGCTTTCTTT.

This clonotype was counted a few times. The chain employs TRBV24-1 and TRBJ2-5; D is perhaps TRBD2 (6 bases). CDR1 is KGHDR and CDR2 is SFDVKD in the germline V gene. This CDR3 has 18 amino acids. Trimming left V 2 bases short and J 4 bases short, with 22 bases between. The CDR3 loop is CATSDWRAGGRGSETQYF. In DNA form, the CDR3 reads TGTGCCACCAGTGATTGGAGGGCCGGCGGCCGGGGCTCAGAGACCCAGTACTTC.

The chain is built from TRBV5-1 and TRBJ2-5; tentatively, D is TRBD2 (5 bases). Trimming removed 1 base at V and 5 bases at J, with 9 bases between. The germline V gene has CDR1 SGHRS and CDR2 YFSETQ. The CDR3 sequence is 13 residues long. The CDR3 loop reads CASSLLGSETQYF. DNA of the CDR3: TGCGCCAGCAGCTTGCTAGGGAGCGAGACCCAGTACTTC.

This clonotype was observed a handful of times. The chain recombines TRBV5-6 with TRBJ2-2; 8 bases map to TRBD2. Per germline, CDR1 SGHDT and CDR2 YYEEEE. This CDR3 contains 15 residues. V shed 4 bases and J 4 bases; nucleotides not matched to a gene: 6. CDR3 loop: CASSPLGGATGELFF. The DNA of the CDR3 is TGTGCCAGCAGCCCTCTCGGGGGGGCCACCGGGGAGCTGTTTTTT.

This clonotype was picked up many times. V gene TRBV5-6 combines with J gene TRBJ2-7; D may be TRBD1 or TRBD2 (5 bases each). This CDR3 comprises 13 residues. Germline CDR1 and CDR2: SGHDT and YYEEEE. Trimming left V 3 bases short and J 5 bases short, with 12 bases between. Here the CDR3 reads CASSSGTQNEQYF. CDR3 nucleotides: TGTGCCAGCAGCTCCGGGACCCAGAACGAGCAGTACTTC.

This clonotype came up a few times. The genes are TRBV10-3 and TRBJ2-3; the match to TRBD1 covers 9 bases. The CDR3 totals 17 residues. Germline CDR1 is ENHRY and CDR2 is SYGVKD. V trimming: 4 bases; J trimming: 1 base; junction bases outside the gene matches: 9. CDR3 protein: CAISGEGRTGGTDTQYF. The CDR3 nucleotides read TGTGCCATCAGTGGAGAGGGGCGGACAGGGGGCACAGATACGCAGTATTTT.

This clonotype has ten or more counts. This chain uses TRBV6-1 with TRBJ2-1; possible D gene TRBD2, 6 bases. The V and J ends lost 3 bases and 5 bases respectively, with 17 bases between them. Germline CDR1 MNHNS, CDR2 SASEGT. CDR3 length: 16 amino acids. The CDR3 loop is CASSDVWRAGHNEQFF. The CDR3 DNA is TGTGCCAGCAGTGATGTCTGGAGGGCGGGCCACAATGAGCAGTTCTTC.

This clonotype was detected many times. The rearrangement links TRBV7-2 to TRBJ1-2; weak D call: TRBD1 (6 bases). The CDR3 length is 14 residues. The V gene's germline CDR1 is SGHTA and CDR2 FQGNSA. Trimming took 1 base from V and 5 from J, leaving 11 bases between them. The CDR3 region is CASSLGRTEYGYTF. DNA for the CDR3: TGTGCCAGCAGCTTAGGGAGGACAGAGTATGGCTACACCTTC. The full variable domain, rest sourced from reference TRBV7-2 and TRBJ1-2, is GAGVSQSPSNKVTEKGKDVELRCDPISGHTALYWYRQSLGQGLEFLIYFQGNSAPDKSGLPSDRFSAERTGGSVSTLTIQRTQQEDSAVYLCASSLGRTEYGYTFGSGTRLTVV.

CDR3 loop: CASSLGTGGPYGYTF. The CDR3 DNA reads as TGTGCCAGCAGCCTCGGGACAGGGGGGCCTTATGGCTACACCTTC. The chain joins TRBV3-1 to TRBJ1-2; 11 bases are shared with TRBD1. With V trimmed by 4 bases and J by 5 bases, 6 bases remained unmatched. The CDR3 consists of 15 residues. From germline, CDR1 is LGHDT and CDR2 YNNKEL (reference sequence).

J is TRBJ2-1 and V is TRBV6-5; 9 bases align to TRBD2. The germline gives CDR1 MNHEY, CDR2 SVGAGI. The CDR3 has 16 amino acids. The V and J ends lost 2 bases and 2 bases, in that order; junction bases with no gene match: 4. The CDR3 sequence: CASSYEAGGTYNEQFF. In DNA, the CDR3 is TGTGCCAGCAGTTACGAAGCGGGAGGCACCTACAATGAGCAGTTCTTC.